These T cell receptor beta chains were read from a single sample in a study of blood T cells in healthy people across ages. TCRdb passed the 5' RACE reads through MiXCR, listing each CDR3 protein once. The sample contains about 540,000 distinct CDR3 sequences, approximately 25% of which appear only once. Separately, the same data were catalogued under a study of T cells of mothers and their children.

The source material was blood. These receptors originate from a boy younger than 18 in good health. CDR3s include the opening cysteine and the closing phenylalanine or tryptophan. The D gene is left open where the match is weak. Only part of the rows carry a size: once, few, many, or a class if the clone is expanded.

D	V	J	size	DNA	CDR3
NA	TRBV27	TRBJ2-2	NA	TGTGCCAGCGGGCGGAACACCGGGGAGCTGTTTTTT	CASGRNTGELFF
TRBD2	TRBV7-3	TRBJ2-2	NA	TGTGCCAGCAGCTCGACTAGCGGGAGCACCGGGGAGCTGTTTTTT	CASSSTSGSTGELFF
NA	TRBV28	TRBJ2-3	NA	TGTGCCAGCAGTCACAGGGACACAGATACGCGGTATTTT	CASSHRDTDTRYF
NA	TRBV4-3	TRBJ2-6	many	TGCGCCAGCAGCCAAGATAGGTCTGGGGCCAACGTCCTGACTTTC	CASSQDRSGANVLTF
NA	TRBV29-1	TRBJ1-5	NA	TGCAGCGTTGAAGGTGGAGAACTAGCGGGGGGCTACACAGATACGCAGCATTTT	CSVEGGELAGGYTDTQHF
NA	TRBV11-2	TRBJ2-4	NA	TGTGCCAGCAGCTTAGATCGTATCTTGACGGGGCGGACCAAAAACATTCAGTACTTC	CASSLDRILTGRTKNIQYF
NA	TRBV6-6	TRBJ1-3	few	TGTGCCAGCAGTTATACTGTCTCTGGAAACACCATATATTTT	CASSYTVSGNTIYF
NA	TRBV5-6	TRBJ2-7	few	TGTGCCAGCAGCTTATCTGGTTCTCTCTACGAGCAGTACTTT	CASSLSGSLYEQYF
TRBD1	TRBV30	TRBJ1-2	few	TGTGCCTGGAGCCCCGACAGGGGTCGTGGCTACACCTTC	CAWSPDRGRGYTF
NA	TRBV5-5	TRBJ2-1	few	TGTGCCAGCAGCTCGGGACTCGGTATCTACAATGAGCAGTTCTTC	CASSSGLGIYNEQFF
NA	TRBV3-1	TRBJ2-5	NA	TGTGCCAGCAGCCAAGCGTCAACGGACAGCGAGACCCAGTACTTC	CASSQASTDSETQYF
TRBD1	TRBV5-1	TRBJ1-6	few	TGCGCCAGCAGCCGGGACAGGGGGCGACTAAATTCACCCCTCCACTTT	CASSRDRGRLNSPLHF
NA	TRBV3-1	TRBJ2-2	NA	TGTGCCAGCAGCCAAGGGGGCAGGGGTCACGGGGAGCTGTTTTTT	CASSQGGRGHGELFF
TRBD2	TRBV20-1	TRBJ2-5	many	TGCAGTGCTAGGAAGACTAGCGGCCAAGATGAGGAGACCCAGTACTTC	CSARKTSGQDEETQYF
TRBD2	TRBV28	TRBJ2-1	few	TGTGCCAGCAGCCCCGGAGCGGGGGATGTTAAAGACAATGAGCAGTTCTTC	CASSPGAGDVKDNEQFF
NA	TRBV6-5	TRBJ1-4	few	TGTGCCAGCAGTTACGCGGCGGGTCGAGGTGAAAAACTGTTTTTT	CASSYAAGRGEKLFF
NA	TRBV28	TRBJ1-2	few	TGTGCCAGCACGGCAGGGCCGTCGAATGGCTACACCTTC	CASTAGPSNGYTF